This is a list of T cell receptor beta chains from one sample in a study of blood T cell repertoires in COVID-19. This table comes from immunoSEQ multiplex PCR, and its TCRdb copy is limited to in-frame clones, with some not included. The top ten hold roughly 4.9% of the sample, which has approximately 150,000 clones, approximately 80% seen once. Sequenced input: peripheral blood. The receptors shown here come from a human donor in a cohort sampled during active COVID-19. Each CDR3 is given with its conserved first and last residue. The order of the fields is J gene, clone size, V gene, D gene, CDR3 protein, CDR3 DNA. A D gene is named only where the DNA matches it firmly. Some rows have no size entry. The others give once, few or many, or a class for an expanded clone.

TRBJ1-5 | . | TRBV24-1 | . | CATSQNSNQPQHF | TGTGCCACCAGCCAGAATAGCAATCAGCCCCAGCATTTT
TRBJ2-3 | . | TRBV5-1 | TRBD2 | CASSPGTSGTDTQYF | TGCGCCAGCAGCCCTGGGACTAGCGGCACAGATACGCAGTATTTT
TRBJ1-1 | . | TRBV29-1 | . | CSVGRQTEAFF | TGCAGCGTTGGGCGGCAGACTGAAGCTTTCTTT
TRBJ1-3 | . | TRBV11-2 | . | CASSLERVSGNTIYF | TGTGCCAGCAGCTTAGAAAGAGTCTCTGGAAACACCATATATTTT
TRBJ2-5 | . | TRBV12-5 | . | CASGSTLRTGKGETQYF | TGTGCTAGTGGTTCCACCCTGCGCACAGGGAAGGGGGAGACCCAGTACTTC
TRBJ1-1 | . | TRBV19 | TRBD1 | CASSTPKQGHTEAFF | TGTGCCAGTAGTACCCCGAAACAGGGGCACACTGAAGCTTTCTTT
TRBJ2-5 | . | TRBV27 | TRBD2 | CASSRTSGEQETQYF | TGTGCCAGCAGTCGGACTAGCGGAGAGCAAGAGACCCAGTACTTC
TRBJ1-5 | . | TRBV28 | . | CAVDGGGDQPQHF | TGTGCCGTAGACGGAGGGGGGGATCAGCCCCAGCATTTT
TRBJ2-3 | . | TRBV27 | . | CASTQLTGSDTDTQYF | TGTGCCAGCACCCAACTAACAGGGAGTGACACAGATACGCAGTATTTT
TRBJ1-5 | . | TRBV7-2 | . | CASSLLLVAQPQHF | TGTGCCAGCAGCTTACTCCTGGTGGCTCAGCCCCAGCATTTT
TRBJ1-5 | . | TRBV7-2 | . | CASSPGRGSFGQPQHF | TGTGCCAGCAGCCCCGGGCGGGGGTCGTTCGGACAGCCCCAGCATTTT
TRBJ2-2 | . | TRBV3-1/TRBV3-2 | . | CASSQDSQYTGELFF | TGTGCCAGCAGCCAAGATTCCCAGTACACCGGGGAGCTGTTTTTT
TRBJ1-4 | . | TRBV19 | TRBD1 | CASSRQGEKLFF | TGTGCCAGTAGTAGACAGGGGGAAAAACTGTTTTTT
TRBJ1-1 | . | TRBV11-1 | . | CASSLDSGKIQEAFF | TGTGCCAGCAGCTTAGATTCAGGAAAGATACAAGAAGCTTTCTTT
TRBJ1-1 | once | TRBV19 | . | CASSTARRLRGTEAFF | TGTGCCAGTAGTACCGCCCGACGCCTTCGGGGCACTGAAGCTTTCTTT
TRBJ2-2 | . | TRBV18 | TRBD1 | CASSSGTDTGELFF | TGTGCCAGCTCATCCGGGACAGACACCGGGGAGCTGTTTTTT
TRBJ1-2 | . | TRBV29-1 | . | CSGVDTGLDGYTF | TGCAGCGGCGTTGACACAGGGCTTGATGGCTACACCTTC
TRBJ2-1 | once | TRBV2 | TRBD2 | CASSESSGRVYNEQFF | TGTGCCAGCAGTGAATCAAGCGGGAGGGTTTACAATGAGCAGTTCTTC
TRBJ2-2 | . | TRBV19 | . | CASSSWGGVNTGELFF | TGTGCCAGTAGTAGTTGGGGGGGCGTGAACACCGGGGAGCTGTTTTTT
TRBJ1-5 | . | TRBV2 | TRBD1 | CASSPLGTGDYQPQHF | TGTGCCAGCAGTCCCCTCGGGACAGGGGACTATCAGCCCCAGCATTTT
TRBJ1-5 | once | TRBV19 | . | CASSLTDTGIDQPQHF | TGTGCCAGTAGTCTAACGGACACTGGTATTGATCAGCCCCAGCATTTT
TRBJ1-5 | many | TRBV28 | . | CASSSAGANQPQHF | TGTGCCAGCAGTTCGGCAGGGGCAAATCAGCCCCAGCATTTT
TRBJ1-6 | . | TRBV3-1/TRBV3-2 | . | CASSYVGRNNSPLHF | TGTGCCAGCTCCTACGTGGGGAGGAACAATTCACCCCTCCACTTT
TRBJ1-5 | . | TRBV7-6 | . | CASSLVPGGALLGNQPQHF | TGTGCCAGCAGCTTAGTACCGGGGGGAGCACTGTTAGGCAATCAGCCCCAGCATTTT
TRBJ1-1 | . | TRBV29-1 | . | CSVGLGGNTEAFF | TGCAGCGTGGGGCTGGGGGGGAACACTGAAGCTTTCTTT
TRBJ1-2 | . | TRBV4-2 | TRBD1 | CASSQESSGGWGYTF | TGTGCCAGCAGCCAAGAATCGTCAGGGGGCTGGGGCTACACCTTC
TRBJ2-7 | . | TRBV5-1 | . | CASSLEADSEQYF | TGCGCCAGCAGCTTGGAGGCAGACTCCGAGCAGTACTTC
TRBJ2-2 | . | TRBV28 | . | CASSLQGGTGELFF | TGTGCCAGCAGTTTACAGGGTGGCACCGGGGAGCTGTTTTTT
TRBJ1-2 | . | TRBV19 | . | CASKIQGDYGYTF | TGTGCCAGTAAAATACAGGGTGACTATGGCTACACCTTC
TRBJ1-1 | . | TRBV5-5 | . | CASSYSGYTEAFF | TGTGCCAGCAGCTACAGTGGTTACACTGAAGCTTTCTTT
TRBJ1-2 | . | TRBV25-1 | . | CASSETGTPSSGYTF | TGTGCCAGCAGTGAAACCGGGACACCCTCCTCTGGCTACACCTTC
TRBJ2-1 | few | TRBV4-2 | TRBD2 | CASSQDRGGGAYNEQFF | TGTGCCAGCAGCCAAGATCGGGGCGGGGGGGCCTACAATGAGCAGTTCTTC
TRBJ1-6 | few | TRBV2 | . | CASSLTEGDSPLHF | TGTGCCAGCAGCCTCACAGAAGGGGATTCACCCCTCCACTTT
TRBJ1-1 | few | TRBV6-2/TRBV6-3 | . | CASSYEESTEAFF | TGTGCCAGCAGTTACGAGGAGAGCACTGAAGCTTTCTTT
TRBJ2-1 | . | TRBV30 | TRBD1 | CAWNRDRGYEQFF | TGTGCCTGGAACCGGGACAGGGGTTATGAGCAGTTCTTC
TRBJ1-5 | . | TRBV6-5 | TRBD1 | CASITGGRNGQPQHF | TGTGCCAGCATAACAGGGGGAAGAAATGGTCAGCCCCAGCATTTT
TRBJ1-6 | once | TRBV11-2 | . | CASSLFRENSPLHF | TGTGCCAGCAGCTTATTCCGGGAGAATTCACCCCTCCACTTT
TRBJ1-3 | . | TRBV30 | . | CAWNSGNTIYF | TGTGCCTGGAACTCGGGTAACACCATATATTTT
TRBJ2-7 | . | TRBV7-9 | TRBD2 | CASSLEGGTEQYF | TGTGCCAGCAGCTTAGAGGGAGGGACCGAGCAGTACTTC
TRBJ1-1 | . | TRBV18 | TRBD1 | CASSPLTGGLNTEAFF | TGTGCCAGCTCACCCCTGACAGGGGGCTTGAACACTGAAGCTTTCTTT
TRBJ1-6 | . | TRBV7-8 | TRBD1 | CASSSAGTVNSPLHF | TGTGCCAGCAGCTCGGCCGGGACAGTTAATTCACCCCTCCACTTT
TRBJ2-1 | . | TRBV19 | . | CASSIAGYNEQFF | TGTGCCAGTAGTATTGCAGGATACAATGAGCAGTTCTTC
TRBJ1-1 | . | TRBV5-1 | . | CASSLTRGNTEAFF | TGCGCCAGCAGCTTGACCAGGGGGAACACTGAAGCTTTCTTT
TRBJ1-1 | . | TRBV18 | . | CASSPREGSTEAFF | TGTGCCAGCTCACCACGGGAGGGGAGCACTGAAGCTTTCTTT
TRBJ2-1 | . | TRBV5-1 | TRBD1 | CASSWDSPYNEQFF | TGCGCCAGCAGCTGGGACAGCCCCTACAATGAGCAGTTCTTC
TRBJ2-1 | . | TRBV7-9 | TRBD2 | CASRPRWGGRGDEQFF | TGTGCCAGCAGGCCCCGGTGGGGCGGGAGAGGCGATGAGCAGTTCTTC
TRBJ1-1 | once | TRBV19 | TRBD1 | CASSALRQGDTEAFF | TGTGCCAGTAGTGCTTTGCGGCAGGGGGACACTGAAGCTTTCTTT
TRBJ2-1 | . | TRBV5-1 | TRBD2 | CASSYGTSGADEQFF | TGCGCCAGCAGCTACGGGACTAGCGGGGCAGATGAGCAGTTCTTC
TRBJ2-3 | . | TRBV30 | . | CAWSGATDTQYF | TGTGCCTGGAGTGGGGCTACAGATACGCAGTATTTT
TRBJ2-3 | . | TRBV5-1 | . | CASSLTGQITDTQYF | TGCGCCAGCAGCTTAACCGGACAGATCACAGATACGCAGTATTTT
TRBJ1-1 | . | TRBV6-4 | . | CASSPGWSDTEAFF | TGTGCCAGCAGTCCGGGGTGGTCGGACACTGAAGCTTTCTTT
TRBJ2-2 | . | TRBV11-3 | TRBD1 | CASSPRQGDTGELFF | TGTGCCAGCAGCCCCCGACAGGGAGACACCGGGGAGCTGTTTTTT
TRBJ1-2 | . | TRBV19 | . | CASTPSTENYGYTF | TGTGCCAGTACTCCCTCGACAGAGAACTATGGCTACACCTTC
TRBJ1-5 | . | TRBV2 | . | CASRPVGGGNQPQHF | TGTGCCAGCAGACCGGTGGGGGGGGGCAATCAGCCCCAGCATTTT
TRBJ2-3 | . | TRBV29-1 | TRBD1 | CSVGQDRGTDTQYF | TGCAGCGTTGGCCAGGACAGGGGGACAGATACGCAGTATTTT